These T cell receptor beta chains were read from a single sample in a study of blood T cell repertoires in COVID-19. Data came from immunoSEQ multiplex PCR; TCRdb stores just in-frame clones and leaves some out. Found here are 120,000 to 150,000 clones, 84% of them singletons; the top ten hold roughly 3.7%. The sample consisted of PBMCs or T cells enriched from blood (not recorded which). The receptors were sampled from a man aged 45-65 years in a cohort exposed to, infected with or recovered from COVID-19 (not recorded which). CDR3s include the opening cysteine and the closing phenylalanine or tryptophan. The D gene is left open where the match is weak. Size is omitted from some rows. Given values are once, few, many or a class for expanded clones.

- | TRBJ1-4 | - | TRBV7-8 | TGTGCCAGCAGCCACATCGAGGGAGGGCTACGTTTGGCTAATGAAAAACTGTTTTTT | CASSHIEGGLRLANEKLFF
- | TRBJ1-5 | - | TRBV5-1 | TGCGCCAGCAGCTTAGCGAATTATAGCAATCAGCCCCAGCATTTT | CASSLANYSNQPQHF
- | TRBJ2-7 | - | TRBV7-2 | TGTGCCAGCAGCTTAGTCAGCGGCTACGAGCAGTACTTC | CASSLVSGYEQYF
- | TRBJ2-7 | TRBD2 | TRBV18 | TGTGCCAGCTCAGCGGGACTAGCGGGGGGGCTAGTCAGCGAGCAGTACTTC | CASSAGLAGGLVSEQYF
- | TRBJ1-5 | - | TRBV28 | TGTGCCAGCAGTTCTACAGGGTATCAGCCCCAGCATTTT | CASSSTGYQPQHF
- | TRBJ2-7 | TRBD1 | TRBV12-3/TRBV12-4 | TGTGCCAGCACGGGACAGATCACCTACGAGCAGTACTTC | CASTGQITYEQYF
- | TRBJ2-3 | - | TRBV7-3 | TGTGCCAGCAGCTTAGTCGGCGGGACTAGCACAGATACGCAGTATTTT | CASSLVGGTSTDTQYF
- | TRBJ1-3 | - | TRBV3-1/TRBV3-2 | TGTGCCAGCAGCCCCACGGGTGGATCTGGAAACACCATATATTTT | CASSPTGGSGNTIYF
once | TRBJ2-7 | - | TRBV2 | TGTGCCAGCAGTGAAGCGCCGGGGGACGAGCAGTACTTC | CASSEAPGDEQYF
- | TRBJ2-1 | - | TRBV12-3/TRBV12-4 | TGTGCCAGCAGTATCTCAGGGGCTGAGCAGTTCTTC | CASSISGAEQFF
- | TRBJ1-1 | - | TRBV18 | TGTGCCAGCTTTCCCTCGACGGGTCCAAACACTGAAGCTTTCTTT | CASFPSTGPNTEAFF